These 5 T cell receptor beta chains share one sample of origin, sequenced in a study of blood T cell repertoires in COVID-19. Profiling relied on immunoSEQ multiplex PCR, and the TCRdb table lists in-frame clones only, not all of them. The table lists around 150,000 clones, roughly 81% of them singletons. Sequenced sample: peripheral blood. The source is a woman between 50 and 59 years old with active or convalescent COVID-19.

This clone was counted only a few times. V is TRBV10-3 and J is TRBJ1-4, with TRBD1 as a possible D gene (5 bases). The CDR3 is 13 amino acids. The V end was cut by 7 bases, the J end by 4 bases, with 10 bases between. From germline, CDR1 is ENHRY and CDR2 SYGVKD. CDR3 amino acids: CAINQGGNEKLFF. For the CDR3, the DNA is TGTGCCATCAATCAGGGCGGTAATGAAAAACTGTTTTTT.

The V and J genes are TRBV3-1 (or the pseudogene TRBV3-2) and TRBJ2-7, with 9 bases matching TRBD2. This CDR3 region has 15 residues. V shed 1 base and J 4 bases; nucleotides not matched to a gene: 5. Germline assignment: CDR1 LGHDT and CDR2 YNNKEL (reference sequence). The CDR3 coding sequence is TGTGCCAGCAGCCAAGTATCGGCGGGGGGGTACGAGCAGTACTTC. It yields the protein CASSQVSAGGYEQYF.

The chain has TRBV11-1 and TRBJ1-1; D is possibly TRBD1 (5 bases). The length of the CDR3 is 14 residues. The V end lost 1 base, the J end lost 2 bases, and 8 bases lay between the germline ends. Germline V lookup: CDR1 SGHAT, CDR2 FQDESV (reference sequence). CDR3 sequence: CASSLDRSNTEAFF. As DNA, the CDR3 is TGTGCCAGCAGCTTAGACAGGAGTAACACTGAAGCTTTCTTT.

V usage is TRBV7-2 and J usage is TRBJ2-7; 11 bases match TRBD2. Germline lookup yields CDR1 SGHTA and CDR2 FQGNSA. This CDR3 region has 14 residues. Trimming cost V 5 bases and J 5 bases; bases outside gene matches: 5. CDR3 DNA: TGTGCCAGCAGCCAAGTACTAGCGGGAGACGAGCAGTACTTC. It translates to CASSQVLAGDEQYF.

In its sample, this clone was seen a few times. The chain joins TRBV25-1 to TRBJ1-1; weak D call: TRBD1 (6 bases). Trimming cost V 3 bases and J 5 bases, with 16 bases left between them. Germline CDR1 is MGHDK and CDR2 is SYGVNS. The CDR3 covers 15 residues. The CDR3 region has the DNA TGTGCCAGCAGTGATGGGACACACGGGGGGACTGAAGCTTTCTTT. It encodes CASSDGTHGGTEAFF. The whole variable domain, remainder taken from reference TRBV25-1 and TRBJ1-1, is EADIYQTPRYLVIGTGKKITLECSQTMGHDKMYWYQQDPGMELHLIHYSYGVNSTEKGDLSSESTVSRIRTEHFPLTLESARPSHTSQYLCASSDGTHGGTEAFFGQGTRLTVV.